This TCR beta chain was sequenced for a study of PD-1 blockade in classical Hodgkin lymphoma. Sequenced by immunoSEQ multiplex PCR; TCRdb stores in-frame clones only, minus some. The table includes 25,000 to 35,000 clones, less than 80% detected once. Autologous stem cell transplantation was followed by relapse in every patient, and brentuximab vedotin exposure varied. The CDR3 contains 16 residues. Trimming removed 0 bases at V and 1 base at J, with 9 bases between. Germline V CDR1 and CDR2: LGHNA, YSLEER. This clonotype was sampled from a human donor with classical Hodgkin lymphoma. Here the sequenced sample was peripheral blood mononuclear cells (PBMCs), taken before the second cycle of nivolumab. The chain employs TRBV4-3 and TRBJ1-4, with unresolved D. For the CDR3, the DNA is TGCGCCAGCAGCCAAGATATGGTTGGAACTAATGAAAAACTGTTTTTT. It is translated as CASSQDMVGTNEKLFF.